Following are 20 T cell receptor beta chains from one sample sequenced in a study of low-dose radiotherapy and immunotherapy resistance in tumors. The time point denotes: after trial treatment. Treatment here: LDRT plus nivolumab, ipilimumab, low-dose cyclophosphamide and aspirin (RACIN trial). Covering alpha and beta chains, TRAV- and TRBV-specific primers were used for the first-strand cDNA. With a V-primer adapter and a constant-region primer, TCRs were amplified for approximately 20 PCR cycles. TCRdb passed the reads through MiXCR, listing each CDR3 protein once. Found here are under 70,000 distinct CDR3 sequences, about 23% of them singletons; the top ten hold 6.5% to 7%. Sequences were derived from PBMCs, sampled after low-dose radiotherapy plus immunotherapy. Receptors were obtained from a male donor with prostate cancer.

The sample holds a few counts of this clonotype. V gene TRBV20-1 combines with J gene TRBJ2-1; D call uncertain. CDR1 is DFQATT and CDR2 is SNEGSKA in the germline V gene (reference sequence). The CDR3 has 10 amino acids. Trimming took off 6 bases at V and 5 bases at J, with 5 bases between the two ends. The CDR3 reads CSAPDNEQFF. CDR3 in DNA: TGCAGTGCCCCAGACAATGAGCAGTTCTTC.

This clonotype has a count of ten or more. This chain connects TRBV5-1 to TRBJ1-2; D may be TRBD1 (6 bases). V lost 2 bases to trimming and J lost 4 bases, with 15 bases between them. The CDR3 consists of 15 residues. Germline-derived CDR1 and CDR2 are SGHRS and YFSETQ. Here the CDR3 DNA reads TGCGCCAGCAGCTTTGGTAACAGGGTAGGCTATGGCTACACCTTC. Amino acids: CASSFGNRVGYGYTF. Using reference TRBV5-1 and TRBJ1-2 for the parts outside the CDR3, the full variable domain is KAGVTQTPRYLIKTRGQQVTLSCSPISGHRSVSWYQQTPGQGLQFLFEYFSETQRNKGNFPGRFSGRQFSNSRSEMNVSTLELGDSALYLCASSFGNRVGYGYTFGSGTRLTVV.

This clonotype was counted ten times or more. The CDR3 region is CASSPTSSGTDTQYF. CDR3 DNA: TGTGCCAGCAGCCCCACGTCTAGCGGAACAGATACGCAGTATTTT. The V and J genes are TRBV7-2 and TRBJ2-3; 7 nucleotides line up with TRBD2. This CDR3 has 15 amino acids. The V gene end was trimmed by 5 bases and the J gene end by 3 bases; junction bases not matched to a gene: 8. CDR1 and CDR2 (germline): SGHTA, FQGNSA.

In this sample, this clonotype turned up many times. J is TRBJ2-2 and V is TRBV30; D gene uncertain. CDR3 size: 12 residues. Germline CDR1 and CDR2: GTSNPN and SVGIG (reference sequence). V lost 4 bases, J lost 2 bases, and 5 bases lay in between. The CDR3 bases are TGTGCCTGGAACGATAACACCGGGGAGCTGTTTTTT. It codes for CAWNDNTGELFF.

This clonotype came up many times. The chain couples TRBV20-1 to TRBJ2-5, with unresolved D. The CDR3 consists of 13 residues. V lost 5 bases, J lost 1 base, and 11 bases lay in between. Germline-derived CDR1 and CDR2 are DFQATT and SNEGSKA (reference sequence). CDR3 sequence reads: CSAGRQTQETQYF. In DNA, the CDR3 is TGCAGTGCTGGGCGGCAGACCCAAGAGACCCAGTACTTC.

This clonotype came up many times. The chain recombines TRBV29-1 with TRBJ2-7; TRBD1 aligns across 9 bases. Trimming at V came to 6 bases and at J to 4 bases, leaving 4 bases not matched to a gene. The length of the CDR3 is 12 residues. Germline assignment: CDR1 SQVTM and CDR2 ANQGSEA. CDR3 sequence reads: CSVRTGAYEQYF. In DNA form, the CDR3 reads TGCAGCGTCCGGACAGGGGCGTACGAGCAGTACTTC.

This clonotype was counted at least ten times. The V gene is TRBV21-1, the J gene TRBJ2-1; whether TRBD1, the table's D call, matches the DNA was not checked. TRBV21-1 is a recognized pseudogene. The CDR3 is 17 residues long. The CDR3 nucleotides read TGTGCCAGCAGCAAGGGGCCCCCACCTTGTCCGTACAATGAGCAGTTCTTC. Protein: CASSKGPPPCPYNEQFF.

The gene calls are TRBV30 and TRBJ2-1, with TRBD2 matching 8 bases. This CDR3 is built from 15 residues. The V and J ends lost 0 bases and 6 bases, in that order; junction bases with no gene match: 7. The germline V gene encodes CDR1 GTSNPN and CDR2 SVGIG (reference sequence). CDR3 sequence (DNA): TGTGCCTGGAGTGTGCTGAGCGGGAGACTCAATGAGCAGTTCTTC. This sequence encodes CAWSVLSGRLNEQFF.

In this sample, this clonotype turned up many times. The chain employs TRBV7-2 and TRBJ2-3, with a weak D call TRBD2 (5 bases). Germline V gene lookup returns CDR1 SGHTA and CDR2 FQGNSA. Trimming stripped 1 base from V and 2 bases from J, with 10 bases between. The length of the CDR3 is 15 residues. Here the CDR3 DNA reads TGTGCCAGCAGCTTAGACTTCGGGAACACAGATACGCAGTATTTT. It codes for CASSLDFGNTDTQYF.

This clonotype was found a few times. The V gene is TRBV27, the J gene TRBJ2-5; 7 bases are a match to TRBD2. V shed 6 bases, J shed 5 bases, and the junction held 12 bases outside the gene matches. Germline V gene lookup returns CDR1 MNHEY and CDR2 SMNVEV (reference sequence). The length of the CDR3 is 15 residues. Here the CDR3 DNA reads TGTGCCAGCAGCCAAACCGGACTAGTCGGCGAGACCCAGTACTTC. It specifies CASSQTGLVGETQYF.

The chain joins TRBV13 to TRBJ2-3, with TRBD2 identical over 12 bases. The CDR3 consists of 16 residues. The germline V gene encodes CDR1 PRHDT and CDR2 FYEKMQ (reference sequence). V shed 5 bases, J shed 2 bases, and the junction held 5 bases outside the gene matches. The CDR3 coding sequence is TGTGCCAGCAGCCCCGGACTAGCGGGAACCACAGATACGCAGTATTTT. Its translation is CASSPGLAGTTDTQYF.

The table lists this clonotype with many counts. The chain has TRBV7-2 and TRBJ2-3, with 7 bases fitting TRBD2. With V trimmed by 2 bases and J by 2 bases, 4 bases remained unmatched. Germline CDR1 and CDR2: SGHTA and FQGNSA. This CDR3 spans 15 amino acids. CDR3 protein: CASSLILAPTDTQYF. The CDR3 coding sequence is TGTGCCAGCAGCTTAATACTAGCGCCCACAGATACGCAGTATTTT. Full variable domain (outside the CDR3, taken from reference TRBV7-2 and TRBJ2-3): GAGVSQSPSNKVTEKGKDVELRCDPISGHTALYWYRQSLGQGLEFLIYFQGNSAPDKSGLPSDRFSAERTGGSVSTLTIQRTQQEDSAVYLCASSLILAPTDTQYFGPGTRLTVL.

This clonotype was recorded at least ten times. V gene TRBV2 combines with J gene TRBJ2-2; D is undetermined. The CDR3 runs 12 residues. Trimming stripped 8 bases from V and 3 bases from J, with 7 bases between. CDR1 is SNHLY and CDR2 is FYNNEI in the germline V gene. The CDR3 nucleotides are TGTGCCAGCCGCAAGTACACCGGGGAGCTGTTTTTT. This codes for CASRKYTGELFF. The full variable domain, completed using reference TRBV2 and TRBJ2-2, is EPEVTQTPSHQVTQMGQEVILRCVPISNHLYFYWYRQILGQKVEFLVSFYNNEISEKSEIFDDQFSVERPDGSNFTLKIRSTKLEDSAMYFCASRKYTGELFFGEGSRLTVL.

In this sample, this clonotype turned up many times. The genes are TRBV7-9 and TRBJ1-1; weak D call: TRBD1 (6 bases). V lost 1 base and J 8 bases, leaving 8 bases between the germline ends. The CDR3 is 12 residues long. CDR1 is SEHNR and CDR2 is FQNEAQ in the germline V gene (reference sequence). The CDR3 spells CASSLDRAEAFF. The CDR3 region has the DNA TGTGCCAGCAGCTTAGACAGGGCAGAAGCTTTCTTT.

This clonotype was counted at least ten times. This chain connects TRBV14 to TRBJ2-5; D unresolved. Trimming stripped 1 base from V and 1 base from J, with 10 bases between. This CDR3 spans 15 amino acids. Germline-derived CDR1 and CDR2 are SGHDN and FVKESK. CDR3 protein: CASSQGTSPQETQYF. The DNA for the CDR3 is TGTGCCAGCAGCCAAGGCACCTCGCCCCAAGAGACCCAGTACTTC. The full variable domain, its missing parts supplied by reference TRBV14 and TRBJ2-5, is EAGVTQFPSHSVIEKGQTVTLRCDPISGHDNLYWYRRVMGKEIKFLLHFVKESKQDESGMPNNRFLAERTGGTYSTLKVQPAELEDSGVYFCASSQGTSPQETQYFGPGTRLLVL.

There are a few counts of this clonotype. The rearrangement uses TRBV12-3 or TRBV12-4 and TRBJ1-1, with 10 bases that match TRBD1. This CDR3 region has 16 residues. Trimming cost V 3 bases and J 1 base; bases outside gene matches: 5. The CDR3 nucleotides are TGTGCCAGCAGTTTGAGGACAGGGGGACGGAACACTGAAGCTTTCTTT. Translated, it gives CASSLRTGGRNTEAFF.

As for this clonotype: This likely stems from a read error, as it lies one base from a far larger clone. The chain recombines TRBV27 with TRBJ2-7; D is ambiguous. Germline assignment: CDR1 MNHEY and CDR2 SMNVEV (reference sequence). V was clipped by 2 bases and J by 0 bases, with 8 bases between them. CDR3 length: 14 amino acids. The DNA for the CDR3 is TGTGCCAGCAGTTTAGGGCGAAGCTCCTACGAGCAGTACTTC. This sequence encodes CASSLGRSSYEQYF.

This clonotype is a singleton in its sample. The J gene is TRBJ2-7, the V gene TRBV10-3; TRBD2 is a possible D gene (5 bases). The germline gives CDR1 ENHRY, CDR2 SYGVKD. V dropped 10 bases and J dropped 5 bases, with 18 bases sitting between them. The CDR3 consists of 13 residues. CDR3 bases: TGTGCCAACAAAGGTACTAATAGCGACGAGCAGTACTTC. It encodes CANKGTNSDEQYF.

This clonotype was seen ten or more times. The gene calls are TRBV5-1 and TRBJ2-5; D uncertain. The CDR3 runs 15 residues. Per the germline V gene, CDR1 is SGHRS and CDR2 is YFSETQ. V gave up 1 base and J gave up 3 bases, with 13 bases separating them. CDR3 nucleotide sequence: TGCGCCAGCAGCTTGATCCCAGGACGAGAAGAGACCCAGTACTTC. It yields the protein CASSLIPGREETQYF. Filled out from reference TRBV5-1 and TRBJ2-5, the complete variable domain reads KAGVTQTPRYLIKTRGQQVTLSCSPISGHRSVSWYQQTPGQGLQFLFEYFSETQRNKGNFPGRFSGRQFSNSRSEMNVSTLELGDSALYLCASSLIPGREETQYFGPGTRLLVL.

This rearrangement joins TRBV6-2 or TRBV6-3 to TRBJ1-1; 7 positions match TRBD1. The trim removed 5 bases at V and 0 bases at J, leaving 18 bases unmatched. Germline values: CDR1 MNHEY, CDR2 SVGEGT. CDR3 length equals 19 residues. CDR3 bases: TGTGCCAGCAGTCAAAGCCCGATGAGCGACAGGGATATGAACACTGAAGCTTTCTTT. It encodes CASSQSPMSDRDMNTEAFF.